This TCR beta chain was identified during a study of T-cell memory formation after mild COVID-19 (dated by TCRdb to the early 2020s). At the level of the whole study: TCR sequence clusters from the two donors were largely donor specific. T-cell clones expanding and contracting after mild COVID-19 in a couple of donors were tracked by longitudinal TCRalpha and TCRbeta repertoire sequencing. Two young, previously healthy adult volunteers made up the cohort, one male and one female.

Note on this clonotype: This receptor's antigen is unknown. Base-call qualities are not available, and no considerably larger clone is one nucleotide away.

The listed sequencing device is Illumina NovaSeq 6000. TCRalpha and TCRbeta cDNA libraries were built by 5'RACE with constant-segment primers, adding sample barcodes and unique molecular identifiers. Trizol reagent was used to extract RNA from every sample. Libraries were amplified in two PCR steps, with a second sample barcode and Illumina TruSeq adapters added in the second step. Libraries were sequenced on an Illumina NovaSeq with 2 x 150 bp paired-end reads. From the authors' description of their analysis: Demultiplexing of reads and collapsing into UMI-guided consensus sequences were performed with migec v1.2.7. Using mixcr v2.1.11, UMI consensuses were aligned to TRA and TRB V and J templates and then assembled into clonotypes. Clonotypes were classified as expanded or contracted when called significant by both edgeR and NoisET, with noise models trained on biological replicates. For edgeR calls, the thresholds were a false discovery rate-adjusted p below 0.01 and a log2 fold-change of 1. As an exploratory analysis of dynamics, max-normalized trajectories of the 1000 most abundant clonotypes were examined with PCA combined with hierarchical clustering. The CD4 or CD8 phenotype of responding clones was assigned using the separately sequenced CD4+ and CD8+ repertoires. Using fastp at Q25 and MiXCR, TCRdb reprocessed the public reads and kept productive beta chains. CDR3 protein duplicates are merged, each entry listing the most common genes and DNA. None of the V and J calls come from the authors' own analysis; TCRdb made them. Counted in this sample were about 560,000 distinct CDR3 sequences; 17% of them appeared once. The top ten constitute roughly 8% of the sample.

PBMCs were isolated by Ficoll-Paque density gradient centrifugation. CDR1 and CDR2 were assigned from the germline V gene as SGHAT and FQNNGV. V is trimmed back by 5 bases and J by 1 base, and the junction contains 12 bases that no gene match accounts for. The CDR3 covers 17 residues, taking in both the cysteine and the phenylalanine. The only DNA kept is the CDR3, 51 bases in frame from the first base. Points the paper makes about the study in general: The detection of some responding clones in pre-infection memory suggests that pre-existing cross-reactive memory T cells joined the SARS-CoV-2 response. SARS-CoV-2 specificity was not confirmed for the second-wave clones peaking on day 37. Contracting CD4+ clones turned up mainly in the CM and EM memory subsets, whereas EMRA was where CD8+ clones were enriched. The study covered only a couple of mild cases, and larger cohorts including severe cases with pre-infection samples were considered necessary. Balanced CD4/CD8 phenotypes were observed for clones contracting from day 15 to 85, whereas a bias towards CD4+ was observed for a second wave of clones expanding from day 15 to 37.

This TCR came from an adult woman who had mild COVID-19 (a few samples of this study predate the infection). The sample titles of this study are shuffled in the database, so cell type and time point are left out; the donor was told from shared clones. The sequencing input was PBMCs or a T cell subset sorted from them (not recorded which). The V and J segments used are TRBV11-2 and TRBJ2-3, with 7 middle bases fitting TRBD1. The CDR3 region: CASSPFRQGWGTDTQYF. The sequenced DNA: TGTGCCAGCAGCCCTTTTCGACAGGGATGGGGCACAGATACGCAGTATTTT.